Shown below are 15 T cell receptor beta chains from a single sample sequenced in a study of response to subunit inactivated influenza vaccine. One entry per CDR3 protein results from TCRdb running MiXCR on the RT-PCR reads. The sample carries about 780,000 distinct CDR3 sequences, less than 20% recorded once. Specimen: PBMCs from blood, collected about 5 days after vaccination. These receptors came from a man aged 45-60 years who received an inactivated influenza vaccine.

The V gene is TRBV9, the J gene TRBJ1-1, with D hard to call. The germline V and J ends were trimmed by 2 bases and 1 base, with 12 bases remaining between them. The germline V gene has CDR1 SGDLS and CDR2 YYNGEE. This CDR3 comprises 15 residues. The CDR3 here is CASSVDNQRNTEAFF. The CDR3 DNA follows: TGTGCCAGCAGCGTGGATAATCAGAGGAACACTGAAGCTTTCTTT.

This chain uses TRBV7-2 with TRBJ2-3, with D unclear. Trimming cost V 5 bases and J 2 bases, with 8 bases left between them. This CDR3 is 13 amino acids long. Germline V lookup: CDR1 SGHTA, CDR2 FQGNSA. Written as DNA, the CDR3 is TGTGCCAGCAGCCTCGTCCACACAGATACGCAGTATTTT. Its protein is CASSLVHTDTQYF.

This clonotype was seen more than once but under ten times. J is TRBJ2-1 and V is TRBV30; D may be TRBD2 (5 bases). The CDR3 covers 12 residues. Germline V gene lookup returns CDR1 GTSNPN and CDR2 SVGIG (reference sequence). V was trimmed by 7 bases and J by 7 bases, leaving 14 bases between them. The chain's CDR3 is CALNGGSNEQFF. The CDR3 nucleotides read TGTGCCTTGAATGGCGGGTCAAATGAGCAGTTCTTC.

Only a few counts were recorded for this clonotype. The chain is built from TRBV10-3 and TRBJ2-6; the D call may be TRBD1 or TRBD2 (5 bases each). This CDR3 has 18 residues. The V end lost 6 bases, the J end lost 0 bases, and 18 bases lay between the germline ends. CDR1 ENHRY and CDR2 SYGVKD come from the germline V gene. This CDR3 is CAISGVGPPNSGANVLTF. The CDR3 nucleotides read TGTGCCATCAGCGGGGTGGGGCCCCCAAACTCTGGGGCCAACGTCCTGACTTTC.

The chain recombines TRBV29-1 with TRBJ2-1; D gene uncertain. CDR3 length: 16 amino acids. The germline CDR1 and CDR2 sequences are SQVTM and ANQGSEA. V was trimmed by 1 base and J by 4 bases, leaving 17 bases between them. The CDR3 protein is CSVEGLRNQLYNEQFF. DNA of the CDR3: TGCAGCGTTGAAGGATTGCGGAACCAATTGTACAATGAGCAGTTCTTC.

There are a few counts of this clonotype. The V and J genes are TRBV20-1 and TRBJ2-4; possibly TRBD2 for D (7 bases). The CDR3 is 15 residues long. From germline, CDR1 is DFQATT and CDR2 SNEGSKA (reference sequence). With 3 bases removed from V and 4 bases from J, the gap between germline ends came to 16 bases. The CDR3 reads CSASIGGPKKNIQYF. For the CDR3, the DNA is TGCAGTGCTAGTATCGGGGGGCCGAAAAAAAACATTCAGTACTTC.

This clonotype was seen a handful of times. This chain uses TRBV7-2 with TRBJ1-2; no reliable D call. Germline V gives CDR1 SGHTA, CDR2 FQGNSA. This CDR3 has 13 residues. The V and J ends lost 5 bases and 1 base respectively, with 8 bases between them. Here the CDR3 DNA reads TGTGCCAGCAGCCCAGAACTTAACTATGGCTACACCTTC. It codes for CASSPELNYGYTF.

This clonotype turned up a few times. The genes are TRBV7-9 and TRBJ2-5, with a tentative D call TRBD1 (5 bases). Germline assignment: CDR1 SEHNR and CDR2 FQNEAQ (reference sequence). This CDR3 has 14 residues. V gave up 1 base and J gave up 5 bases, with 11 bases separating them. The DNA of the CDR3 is TGTGCCAGCAGCTTAGTACAGGTTGGGGAGACCCAGTACTTC. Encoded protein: CASSLVQVGETQYF.

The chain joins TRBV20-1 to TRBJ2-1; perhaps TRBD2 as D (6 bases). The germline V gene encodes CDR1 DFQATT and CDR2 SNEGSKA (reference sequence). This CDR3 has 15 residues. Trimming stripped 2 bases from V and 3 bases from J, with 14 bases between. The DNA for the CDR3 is TGCAGTGCTAGACTCGACGGGAGTATCTACAATGAGCAGTTCTTC. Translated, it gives CSARLDGSIYNEQFF.

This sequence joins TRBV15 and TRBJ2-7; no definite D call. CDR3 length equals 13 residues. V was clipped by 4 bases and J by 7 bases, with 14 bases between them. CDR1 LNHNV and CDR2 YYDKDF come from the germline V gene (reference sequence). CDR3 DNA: TGTGCCACCAGCACTCGGACGCTTCGGGAGCAGTACTTC. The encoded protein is CATSTRTLREQYF.

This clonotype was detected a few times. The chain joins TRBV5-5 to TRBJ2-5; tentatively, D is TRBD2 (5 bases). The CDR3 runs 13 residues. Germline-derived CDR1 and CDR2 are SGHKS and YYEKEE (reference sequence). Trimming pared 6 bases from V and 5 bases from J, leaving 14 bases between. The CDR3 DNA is TGTGCCAGCATCCTAGCCCCCGGGGAGACCCAGTACTTC. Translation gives CASILAPGETQYF.

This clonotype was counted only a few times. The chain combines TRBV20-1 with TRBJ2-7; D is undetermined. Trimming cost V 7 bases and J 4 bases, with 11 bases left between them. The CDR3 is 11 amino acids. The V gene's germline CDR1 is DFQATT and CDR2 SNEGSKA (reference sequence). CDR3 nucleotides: TGCAGTGTTGGTAGGAATTACGAGCAGTACTTC. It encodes CSVGRNYEQYF.

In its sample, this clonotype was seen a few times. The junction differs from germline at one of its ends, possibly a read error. The DNA of the CDR3 is TGTGCCAGCAGCCAAGATCTCCTGAATCCGGGACTAGCAAACTTC. It specifies CASSQDLLNPGLANF. V and J are TRBV4-2 and TRBJ2-1, with TRBD2 identical over 9 bases. Germline CDR1 is LGHNA and CDR2 is YNFKEQ. This CDR3 is built from 15 residues.

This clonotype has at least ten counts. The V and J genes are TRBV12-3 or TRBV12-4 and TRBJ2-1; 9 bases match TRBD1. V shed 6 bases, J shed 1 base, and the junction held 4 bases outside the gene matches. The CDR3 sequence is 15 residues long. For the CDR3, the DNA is TGTGCCAGCAGCATGGGACAGGGATCCTACAATGAGCAGTTCTTC. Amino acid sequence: CASSMGQGSYNEQFF.

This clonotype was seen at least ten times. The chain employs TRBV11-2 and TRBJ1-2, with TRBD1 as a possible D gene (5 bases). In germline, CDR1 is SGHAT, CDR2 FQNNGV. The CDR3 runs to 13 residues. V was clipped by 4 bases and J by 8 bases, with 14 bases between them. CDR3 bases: TGTGCCAGCAGCTCCGGGGGGGAGGGCGGCTACACCTTC. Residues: CASSSGGEGGYTF.